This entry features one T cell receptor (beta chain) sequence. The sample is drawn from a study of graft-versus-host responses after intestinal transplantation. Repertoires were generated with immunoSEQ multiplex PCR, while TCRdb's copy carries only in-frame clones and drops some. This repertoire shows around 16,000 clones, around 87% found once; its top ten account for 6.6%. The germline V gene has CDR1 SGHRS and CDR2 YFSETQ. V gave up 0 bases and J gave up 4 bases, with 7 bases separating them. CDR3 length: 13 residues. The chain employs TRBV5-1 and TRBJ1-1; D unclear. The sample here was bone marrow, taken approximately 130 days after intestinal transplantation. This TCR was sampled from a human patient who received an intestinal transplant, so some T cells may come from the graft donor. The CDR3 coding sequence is TGCGCCAGCAGCTTGGGGTTAGCCACTGAAGCTTTCTTT. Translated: CASSLGLATEAFF.